Presented here are 29 T cell receptor beta chains from one specimen sequenced in a study of Tregs in tolerant kidney transplant recipients. Antigen specificity for these receptors is unknown. Clones were read by immunoSEQ multiplex PCR, and TCRdb kept only the in-frame ones, dropping some. The sample carries 6,500 to 10,000 clones, roughly half recorded once. Sequencing input: CD4+ T cells from blood cultured with allogeneic cells. The receptors were sampled from a human donor in good health.

The chain couples TRBV6-6 to TRBJ1-2, with TRBD1 as a possible D gene (6 bases). CDR3 length: 14 residues. Trimming took 6 bases from V and 8 from J, leaving 19 bases between them. Germline values: CDR1 MNHNY, CDR2 SVGAGI (reference sequence). DNA of the CDR3: TGTGCCAGCAGCACCCTAGGGGGGCGCGGAGGCTACACCTTC. It encodes CASSTLGGRGGYTF.

The chain recombines TRBV5-8 with TRBJ1-2; no definite D call. The germline gives CDR1 SGHTS, CDR2 YDEGEE. Trimming removed 0 bases at V and 6 bases at J, with 9 bases between. This CDR3 spans 13 amino acids. The CDR3 is CASSLVGSDGYTF. For the CDR3, the DNA is TGTGCCAGCAGCTTGGTCGGCTCCGATGGCTACACCTTC.

The chain is built from TRBV20-1 and TRBJ1-3; D is ambiguous. The CDR3 totals 11 residues. Germline-derived CDR1 and CDR2 are DFQATT and SNEGSKA (reference sequence). The ends were cut back, 1 base at V and 4 bases at J, with 2 bases in the middle. This chain's CDR3 is CSARGGNTIYF. DNA for the CDR3: TGCAGTGCTAGAGGGGGAAACACCATATATTTT.

A note on this clone: One end of the junction does not line up with germline, which may come from a read error. This chain joins TRBV5-1 and TRBJ1-4, with D possibly being TRBD1 (5 bases). Germline V CDR1 and CDR2: SGHRS, YFSETQ. The CDR3 is 14 residues long. The CDR3 spells CAGSLGQGNEKLFF. In DNA, the CDR3 is TGCGCCGGCAGCTTGGGGCAGGGTAATGAAAAACTGTTTTTT.

The sample holds a few counts of this clone. The genes are TRBV13 and TRBJ2-5; 16 bases match TRBD2. This CDR3 has 18 residues. Unmatched junction bases numbered 11, after V lost 5 bases and J lost 5 bases. Germline-derived CDR1 and CDR2 are PRHDT and FYEKMQ (reference sequence). The CDR3 sequence: CASSALGLAGGATETQYF. For the CDR3, the DNA is TGTGCCAGCAGCGCTCTGGGACTAGCGGGGGGGGCAACGGAGACCCAGTACTTC.

The sample holds a few counts of this clone. V usage is TRBV6-1 and J usage is TRBJ2-5, with 8 bases aligning to TRBD2. The germline V gene encodes CDR1 MNHNS and CDR2 SASEGT. The CDR3 has 15 amino acids. J lost 4 bases, V lost 5 bases, and 9 bases had no gene match. The CDR3 region is CASSWSGRVGETQYF. CDR3 DNA sequence: TGTGCCAGCAGTTGGAGCGGGAGAGTCGGAGAGACCCAGTACTTC.

The gene calls are TRBV6-5 and TRBJ1-1, with D possibly TRBD1 on 5 matching bases. Trimming removed 5 bases at V and 10 bases at J, with 14 bases between. CDR1 and CDR2 (germline): MNHEY, SVGAGI. This CDR3 has 12 amino acids. For the CDR3, the DNA is TGTGCCAGCAGTCCGGGGACTGTAGCAGCTTTCTTT. Amino acids: CASSPGTVAAFF.

This clone is medium-sized by share. The chain recombines TRBV2 with TRBJ1-4; D unresolved. From germline, CDR1 is SNHLY and CDR2 FYNNEI. Trimming removed 4 bases at V and 7 bases at J, with 10 bases between. The CDR3 covers 13 residues. The CDR3 region is CASSGTYPEKLFF. CDR3 DNA sequence: TGTGCCAGCAGTGGGACTTATCCTGAAAAACTGTTTTTT.

This clone was seen a single time. The rearrangement joins TRBV27 to TRBJ2-2, with 8 bases lining up with TRBD2. The CDR3 has 16 amino acids. V gave up 5 bases and J gave up 0 bases; unmatched junction bases: 5. Germline V lookup: CDR1 MNHEY, CDR2 SMNVEV (reference sequence). The CDR3 loop is CASSPYGGANTGELFF. As DNA, the CDR3 is TGTGCCAGCAGTCCTTACGGGGGGGCGAACACCGGGGAGCTGTTTTTT.

This clone has more than one count but fewer than ten. This chain joins TRBV2 and TRBJ1-2; D unresolved. The CDR3 is 13 residues long. The V and J ends lost 4 bases and 7 bases respectively, with 13 bases between them. Germline CDR1 SNHLY, CDR2 FYNNEI. CDR3 DNA: TGTGCCAGCAGTGTCGACCGCTTGTTTGGCTACACCTTC. Its translation is CASSVDRLFGYTF.

J is TRBJ2-7 and V is TRBV7-9, with D uncertain. Trimming stripped 5 bases from V and 6 bases from J, with 14 bases between. The CDR3 contains 13 residues. Per germline, CDR1 SEHNR and CDR2 FQNEAQ (reference sequence). In DNA, the CDR3 is TGTGCCAGCAGCCAGGTTAGGCAGCCCGAGCAGTACTTC. This sequence encodes CASSQVRQPEQYF. The full variable domain, in which reference TRBV7-9 and TRBJ2-7 provide the parts outside the CDR3, is DTGVSQNPRHKITKRGQNVTFRCDPISEHNRLYWYRQTLGQGPEFLTYFQNEAQLEKSRLLSDRFSAERPKGSFSTLEIQRTEQGDSAMYLCASSQVRQPEQYFGPGTRLTVT.

This clone has just one count. The rearrangement links TRBV21-1 to TRBJ2-5; the table's TRBD2 call for D was not verified on the DNA. TRBV21-1 is listed as a pseudogene. This CDR3 is built from 22 residues. The CDR3 is CASSKKNPEEGPAGGGWETQYF. CDR3 bases: TGTGCCAGCAGCAAAAAAAATCCGGAGGAGGGACCGGCGGGGGGTGGATGGGAGACCCAGTACTTC.

Sample share makes this clone medium-sized. The same CDR3 arises from other DNA sequences in this sample as well. This rearrangement joins TRBV6-5 to TRBJ2-7, with D perhaps matching TRBD2 (5 bases). The CDR3 is 11 amino acids. Germline V gene sequence: CDR1 MNHEY, CDR2 SVGAGI. Trimming shortened V by 8 bases and J by 3 bases, and 8 bases separated the two germline ends. CDR3 coding DNA: TGTGCCAGCGGGAGAGTCTACGAGCAGTACTTC. Residues: CASGRVYEQYF.

In its sample, this clone was seen once. The rearrangement links TRBV5-5 to TRBJ2-5, with D tentatively TRBD2 (6 bases). The J call may be in error: the DNA end matches TRBJ2-7 better. CDR3 length: 14 amino acids. Germline lookup yields CDR1 SGHKS and CDR2 YYEKEE (reference sequence). CDR3 in amino acids: CASSRRGTDYEQYF. The CDR3 DNA sequence: TGTGCCAGCAGCAGGAGGGGCACCGACTACGAGCAGTACTTC.

The rearrangement joins TRBV6-9 to TRBJ2-5; 11 nucleotides agree with TRBD2. Losses at the gene ends were 5 bases for V and 4 bases for J; bases not matched to a gene: 3. This CDR3 is built from 14 residues. Per germline, CDR1 MNHGY and CDR2 SVAAGI. The CDR3 loop is CASSRSGGGETQYF. The CDR3 region has the DNA TGTGCCAGCAGTCGTAGCGGGGGGGGAGAGACCCAGTACTTC.

The chain uses TRBV6-5 and TRBJ1-6; D remains unclear. The germline CDR1 and CDR2 sequences are MNHEY and SVGAGI. This CDR3 comprises 13 residues. Trimming took 5 bases from V and 7 from J, leaving 9 bases between them. CDR3 in amino acids: CASSDRLNSPLHF. CDR3 DNA sequence: TGTGCCAGCAGTGATCGACTAAATTCACCCCTCCACTTT.

The CDR3 region is CASSPIFRDYGYTF. The CDR3 coding sequence is TGTGCCTCCAGCCCTATTTTTCGGGACTATGGCTACACCTTC. The V call is TRBV2, the J call TRBJ1-2; D not certain. The CDR3 has 14 residues. Trimming took off 11 bases at V and 3 bases at J, with 19 bases between the two ends. Germline V gene lookup returns CDR1 SNHLY and CDR2 FYNNEI.

The chain recombines TRBV7-9 with TRBJ1-2, with TRBD1 as a possible D gene (5 bases). The CDR3 loop spans 14 amino acids. V was trimmed by 1 base and J by 8 bases, leaving 14 bases between them. In germline, CDR1 is SEHNR, CDR2 FQNEAQ (reference sequence). The CDR3 sequence is CASSLDSPRGGYTF. As DNA, the CDR3 is TGTGCCAGCAGCTTAGATAGCCCCCGGGGGGGCTACACCTTC. Full variable domain (outside the CDR3, taken from reference TRBV7-9 and TRBJ1-2): DTGVSQNPRHKITKRGQNVTFRCDPISEHNRLYWYRQTLGQGPEFLTYFQNEAQLEKSRLLSDRFSAERPKGSFSTLEIQRTEQGDSAMYLCASSLDSPRGGYTFGSGTRLTVV.

The chain joins TRBV4-3 to TRBJ1-2; a possible D gene is TRBD1 (6 bases). The CDR3 contains 13 residues. The germline gives CDR1 LGHNA, CDR2 YSLEER. The V end lost 5 bases, the J end lost 5 bases, and 12 bases lay between the germline ends. In DNA, the CDR3 is TGCGCCAGCAGCGGGGTACAGGGTTATGGCTACACCTTC. Protein sequence: CASSGVQGYGYTF.

The V call is TRBV5-1, the J call TRBJ2-2; 11 bases are shared with TRBD2. This CDR3 spans 17 amino acids. V lost 3 bases to trimming and J lost 1 base; unmatched junction nucleotides: 5. Germline V gene data show CDR1 as SGHRS and CDR2 as YFSETQ. The CDR3 coding sequence is TGCGCCAGCAGCTGGCCTGGGACTAGCGGGAACACCGGGGAGCTGTTTTTT. The encoded protein is CASSWPGTSGNTGELFF.

This clone is a singleton in its sample. V and J are TRBV5-4 and TRBJ1-1; D remains unclear. Trimming stripped 4 bases from V and 0 bases from J, with 10 bases between. Germline CDR1 and CDR2: SGHNT and YYREEE (reference sequence). There are 14 residues in the CDR3. CDR3 DNA sequence: TGTGCCAGCAGCGGAGGACGGCTGAACACTGAAGCTTTCTTT. Amino acids: CASSGGRLNTEAFF.

This clone is categorized as medium-sized. This chain uses TRBV10-3 with TRBJ2-1; D call uncertain. Deletions cut 5 bases from V and 10 bases from J, with 12 bases between. This CDR3 is 12 amino acids long. Germline CDR1 ENHRY, CDR2 SYGVKD. This CDR3 reads CAISTFDWEQFF. The CDR3, as DNA: TGTGCCATCAGTACTTTCGACTGGGAGCAGTTCTTC.

The V call is TRBV11-1, the J call TRBJ2-1, with 13 bases lining up with TRBD2. Losses at the gene ends were 5 bases for V and 12 bases for J; bases not matched to a gene: 10. The CDR3 extends over 15 amino acids. Germline V gives CDR1 SGHAT, CDR2 FQDESV (reference sequence). For the CDR3, the DNA is TGTGCCAGCAGCCGTGGGACTAGCGGGGTTTTGGTGCAGTTCTTC. This codes for CASSRGTSGVLVQFF.

This clone was detected only a few times. This chain links TRBV6-6 with TRBJ1-2; possibly TRBD1 for D (6 bases). The CDR3 consists of 14 residues. Germline CDR1 reads MNHNY; CDR2 reads SVGAGI (reference sequence). Trimming shortened V by 0 bases and J by 14 bases, and 19 bases separated the two germline ends. This chain's CDR3 is CASSYSGQSYGGTF. CDR3 coding DNA: TGTGCCAGCAGTTACTCTGGACAGAGCTATGGAGGGACCTTC.

The rearrangement links TRBV6-5 to TRBJ2-7; the D is unclear. The V and J ends lost 5 bases and 3 bases respectively, with 5 bases between them. CDR3 size: 11 residues. Germline V gives CDR1 MNHEY, CDR2 SVGAGI. Here the CDR3 reads CASSRGYEQYF. CDR3 nucleotides: TGTGCCAGCAGTCGCGGCTACGAGCAGTACTTC.

Sample share makes this clone medium-sized (0.01 to 0.1%). The J gene is TRBJ2-1, the V gene TRBV18, with 15 bases fitting TRBD2. CDR1 is KGHSH and CDR2 is LQKENI in the germline V gene. The CDR3 covers 14 residues. J gave up 8 bases and V 8 bases, and 4 bases lay outside the gene matches. The CDR3 reads CASGTSGRSYEQFF. CDR3 DNA: TGTGCCAGCGGGACTAGCGGGAGGTCCTATGAGCAGTTCTTC.

This clone is categorized as medium-sized. The CDR3 reads CASSREAGANVLTF. The CDR3 DNA reads as TGTGCCAGCTCGAGGGAAGCTGGGGCCAACGTCCTGACTTTC. This chain connects TRBV2 to TRBJ2-6, with D possibly being TRBD2 (5 bases). Per the germline V gene, CDR1 is SNHLY and CDR2 is FYNNEI. The V end was cut by 8 bases, the J end by 2 bases, with 10 bases between. This CDR3 spans 14 amino acids.

This clone is medium-sized (0.01 to 0.1%) in the sample. The chain joins TRBV5-1 to TRBJ2-5, with 8 bases that match TRBD2. From germline, CDR1 is SGHRS and CDR2 YFSETQ. The CDR3 extends over 14 amino acids. Losses at the gene ends were 2 bases for V and 5 bases for J; bases not matched to a gene: 5. The CDR3 region has the DNA TGCGCCAGCAGCTTCAGCGGGGGTTTGGAGACCCAGTACTTC. As protein: CASSFSGGLETQYF. Using reference TRBV5-1 and TRBJ2-5 for the parts outside the CDR3, the full variable domain is KAGVTQTPRYLIKTRGQQVTLSCSPISGHRSVSWYQQTPGQGLQFLFEYFSETQRNKGNFPGRFSGRQFSNSRSEMNVSTLELGDSALYLCASSFSGGLETQYFGPGTRLLVL.

The chain is built from TRBV29-1 and TRBJ2-5, with D uncertain. CDR1 and CDR2 from the germline V gene are SQVTM and ANQGSEA. This CDR3 is built from 14 residues. V gave up 4 bases and J gave up 5 bases, with 17 bases separating them. The CDR3 sequence: CSVGKGGSGETQYF. Written as DNA, the CDR3 is TGCAGCGTTGGTAAGGGCGGCTCCGGGGAGACCCAGTACTTC.